The sequence of this T cell receptor (beta chain) was determined in a study of blood T cell repertoires in COVID-19. CDR1 is LGHDT, CDR2 YNNKEL, per germline (reference sequence). The junction had 11 bases not matched to a gene; V was cut back by 4 bases and J by 5 bases. This CDR3 is 17 amino acids long. Here immunoSEQ multiplex PCR was the method, and the copy in TCRdb shows in-frame clones only, minus some. The table has approximately 140,000 clones, 70% to 90% seen once. This chain links TRBV3-1 (or the pseudogene TRBV3-2) with TRBJ1-1; TRBD1 matches at 12 bases. The sequence was collected from a woman aged 60-75 years with COVID-19, enrolled during active disease. The sample consisted of peripheral blood. CDR3 nucleotides: TGTGCCAGCAGCCCCCGGGACAGGGGGCTGGGGGGAACTGAAGCTTTCTTT. It translates to CASSPRDRGLGGTEAFF.